The 10 T cell receptor beta chains given below trace back to one sample, sequenced in a study of shared clonotypes between healthy human individuals. This table comes from immunoSEQ multiplex PCR, and its TCRdb copy is limited to in-frame clones, with some not included. The repertoire holds about 460,000 clones, with about 74% as singletons. Sequencing used PBMCs. These receptors came from a woman between 40 and 55 years old in good health. Some clones in this sample may be carry-over from other donors' samples.

The chain couples TRBV5-1 to TRBJ1-2, with 9 positions matching TRBD1. The CDR3 contains 17 residues. Germline-derived CDR1 and CDR2 are SGHRS and YFSETQ. Germline trimming cut 2 bases from V and 1 base from J; bases unmatched to any gene: 9. CDR3 loop: CASSLRTGQGINYGYTF. The CDR3, as DNA: TGCGCCAGCAGCTTAAGGACGGGACAGGGAATTAACTATGGCTACACCTTC.

V is TRBV28 and J is TRBJ2-1; tentatively, D is TRBD2 (6 bases). Trimming left V 6 bases short and J 9 bases short, with 15 bases between. Looked up from germline, CDR1 is MDHEN and CDR2 is SYDVKM. The CDR3 loop spans 13 amino acids. The CDR3 bases are TGTGCCAGCAGCAACCCGGCGCGGGGTGAGCAGTTCTTC. Protein: CASSNPARGEQFF.

The chain carries TRBV9 and TRBJ2-1; D is unclear. The germline CDR1 and CDR2 sequences are SGDLS and YYNGEE. Trimming left V 0 bases short and J 9 bases short, with 7 bases between. There are 12 residues in the CDR3. The CDR3, as DNA: TGTGCCAGCAGCGTAGCCAACGGTGAGCAGTTCTTC. Its translation: CASSVANGEQFF.

The CDR3 loop is CASSFGNGAYDEQFF. The CDR3 DNA sequence: TGTGCCAGCAGCTTTGGCAACGGGGCTTATGATGAGCAGTTCTTC. The V gene is TRBV11-3, the J gene TRBJ2-1, with D perhaps being TRBD1 or TRBD2 (5 bases each). CDR1 is SGHNT and CDR2 is YENEEA in the germline V gene. CDR3 length: 15 amino acids. The germline V and J ends were trimmed by 3 bases and 8 bases, with 17 bases remaining between them.

For this clone: One base separates it from a far larger clone, so it is likely a read error. Other DNA sequences within the sample encode an identical CDR3. CDR3 protein: CASSFQAGRDSGANVLTF. CDR3 sequence (DNA): TGTGCCAGCAGTTTCCAAGCGGGACGGGACTCTGGGGCCAACGTCCTGACTTTC. This chain uses TRBV28 with TRBJ2-6; 7 positions match TRBD2. The CDR3 runs 18 residues. CDR1 is MDHEN, CDR2 SYDVKM, per germline. The V segment lost 3 bases and the J segment 0 bases; nucleotides outside the gene matches: 8. Using reference TRBV28 and TRBJ2-6 for the parts outside the CDR3, the full variable domain is DVKVTQSSRYLVKRTGEKVFLECVQDMDHENMFWYRQDPGLGLRLIYFSYDVKMKEKGDIPEGYSVSREKKERFSLILESASTNQTSMYLCASSFQAGRDSGANVLTFGAGSRLTVL.

V and J are TRBV6-5 and TRBJ1-5; D is ambiguous. CDR3 length: 13 residues. V was clipped by 6 bases and J by 3 bases, with 9 bases between them. CDR1 is MNHEY, CDR2 SVGAGI, per germline. The DNA for the CDR3 is TGTGCCAGCAGCCCCCGCGTCAATCAGCCCCAGCATTTT. The encoded protein is CASSPRVNQPQHF.

The chain recombines TRBV10-2 with TRBJ2-3; no reliable D call. There are 10 residues in the CDR3. Deletions cut 10 bases from V and 6 bases from J, with 8 bases between. The V gene's germline CDR1 is WSHSY and CDR2 SAAADI. CDR3 sequence (DNA): TGCGCCACCCTTAGGGATACGCAGTATTTT. Its translation: CATLRDTQYF.

To note about this clone: Its ends do not fully match the called genes, so a read error is possible. The J gene is TRBJ1-2, the V gene TRBV30; D ambiguous. The CDR3 runs 14 residues. Germline V gene sequence: CDR1 GTSNPN, CDR2 SVGIG (reference sequence). In nucleotides, the CDR3 is TGTGCCTGGAGCGTCGGGCCTTCCTTCTATGGCAACACCTTC. Translating gives CAWSVGPSFYGNTF. Together with reference TRBV30 and TRBJ1-2, the CDR3 gives the full variable domain: SQTIHQWPATLVQPVGSPLSLECTVEGTSNPNLYWYRQAAGRGLQLLFYSVGIGQISSEVPQNLSASRPQDRQFILSSKKLLLSDSGFYLCAWSVGPSFYGNTFGSGTRLTVV.

Of note for this clone: A far larger clone is a single base away, which makes a read error likely. V gene TRBV7-2 combines with J gene TRBJ2-5; unclear D gene. The CDR3 has 14 amino acids. CDR1 SGHTA and CDR2 FQGNSA come from the germline V gene. The ends were cut back, 5 bases at V and 5 bases at J, with 15 bases in the middle. The CDR3: CASSPRAESETQYF. The CDR3 nucleotides are TGTGCCAGCAGCCCTCGGGCAGAGAGTGAGACCCAGTACTTC.

The chain joins TRBV2 to TRBJ1-2; D not resolved. The V end was cut by 3 bases, the J end by 7 bases, with 6 bases between. The CDR3 is 11 residues long. CDR1 is SNHLY and CDR2 is FYNNEI in the germline V gene. The CDR3 loop reads CASSERGGYTF. The CDR3 DNA reads TGTGCCAGCAGTGAGCGGGGTGGCTACACCTTC.